Following are 28 T cell receptor beta chains from one sample sequenced in a study of OX40 agonist ivuxolimab in advanced cancers. Sequencing used immunoSEQ multiplex PCR; TCRdb keeps in-frame clones, though not all of them. This table holds some 87,000 clones, 94% found once. The sample in question was CD4+ or CD8+ T cells sorted from blood, obtained in a trial of the OX40 agonist ivuxolimab. Source of these receptors: an adult with an advanced solid tumor such as melanoma, head and neck, liver or kidney cancer.

The chain combines TRBV6-1 with TRBJ1-2; TRBD1 agrees at 7 bases. The trim removed 6 bases at V and 8 bases at J, leaving 6 bases unmatched. This CDR3 spans 12 amino acids. Germline loops: CDR1 MNHNS, CDR2 SASEGT. CDR3 in amino acids: CASRDRDGGYTF. The CDR3 region has the DNA TGTGCCAGCAGAGACAGGGATGGAGGCTACACCTTC.

This CDR3 is CASSVEGLSTSYNEQFF. In DNA form, the CDR3 reads TGTGCCAGCAGCGTAGAGGGGCTATCAACGTCCTACAATGAGCAGTTCTTC. The rearrangement links TRBV9 to TRBJ2-1, with a tentative D call TRBD1 (5 bases). Deletions cut 0 bases from V and 1 base from J, with 14 bases between. Germline V gene data show CDR1 as SGDLS and CDR2 as YYNGEE. The CDR3 totals 17 residues.

V and J are TRBV21-1 and TRBJ2-7; the table's D gene call, TRBD2, was not cross checked with the DNA. TRBV21-1 is classified as a pseudogene. This CDR3 has 14 residues. CDR3 nucleotides: TGTGCCAGCAGCAAAGCCGAGGGTCCCCACGAGCAGTACTTC. Residues: CASSKAEGPHEQYF.

The rearrangement joins TRBV29-1 to TRBJ2-7, with D perhaps TRBD1 (5 bases). V was cut by 7 bases and J by 1 base, with 11 bases left in between. Germline CDR1 is SQVTM and CDR2 is ANQGSEA. The CDR3 has 12 amino acids. The CDR3 reads CSGATGSYEQYF. The CDR3 DNA reads as TGCAGCGGCGCCACAGGTTCCTACGAGCAGTACTTC.

The chain has TRBV4-3 and TRBJ2-3, with D unresolved. The CDR3 is made up of 13 amino acids. CDR1 and CDR2 (germline): LGHNA, YSLEER. Trimming shortened V by 0 bases and J by 3 bases, and 4 bases separated the two germline ends. CDR3 residues: CASSQDLTDTQYF. The CDR3 nucleotides are TGCGCCAGCAGCCAAGACCTAACAGATACGCAGTATTTT.

V and J are TRBV2 and TRBJ1-2; 7 bases are shared with TRBD1. The germline V gene encodes CDR1 SNHLY and CDR2 FYNNEI. CDR3 length: 15 residues. V shed 6 bases, J shed 4 bases, and the junction held 11 bases outside the gene matches. CDR3 in amino acids: CASRETDREIYGYTF. CDR3 DNA: TGTGCCAGCAGGGAAACCGACAGGGAGATCTATGGCTACACCTTC. The variable domain in full, with the rest retrieved from reference TRBV2 and TRBJ1-2, is EPEVTQTPSHQVTQMGQEVILRCVPISNHLYFYWYRQILGQKVEFLVSFYNNEISEKSEIFDDQFSVERPDGSNFTLKIRSTKLEDSAMYFCASRETDREIYGYTFGSGTRLTVV.

The DNA for the CDR3 is TGTGCCAGCAGCCTGAGCGGGAGTGAGACCCAGTACTTC. Residues: CASSLSGSETQYF. The genes are TRBV5-4 and TRBJ2-5, with TRBD2 matching over 8 bases. The CDR3 length is 13 residues. Unmatched junction bases numbered 4, after V lost 4 bases and J lost 5 bases. Germline assignment: CDR1 SGHNT and CDR2 YYREEE (reference sequence).

This chain uses TRBV7-3 with TRBJ2-3, with 8 bases lining up with TRBD2. The germline V gene has CDR1 SGHTA and CDR2 FQGTGA. This CDR3 spans 18 amino acids. V shed 1 base, J shed 3 bases, and the junction held 12 bases outside the gene matches. The CDR3 DNA reads TGTGCCAGCAGCTTAATACCCGGGAGGGCCGTGTGGACAGATACGCAGTATTTT. Amino acids: CASSLIPGRAVWTDTQYF. The full variable domain, rest sourced from reference TRBV7-3 and TRBJ2-3, is GAGVSQTPSNKVTEKGKYVELRCDPISGHTALYWYRQSLGQGPEFLIYFQGTGAADDSGLPNDRFFAVRPEGSVSTLKIQRTERGDSAVYLCASSLIPGRAVWTDTQYFGPGTRLTVL.

V usage is TRBV5-4 and J usage is TRBJ2-7; a weak D match, TRBD2 (5 bases). CDR3 length: 16 residues. Germline lookup yields CDR1 SGHNT and CDR2 YYREEE (reference sequence). Trimming took off 0 bases at V and 5 bases at J, with 18 bases between the two ends. CDR3 amino acids: CASSLEAEIPIDEQYF. As DNA, the CDR3 is TGTGCCAGCAGCTTGGAAGCGGAAATACCTATCGACGAGCAGTACTTC.

The chain has TRBV5-5 and TRBJ2-7, with D possibly matching TRBD2 (7 bases). V lost 0 bases, J lost 3 bases, and 13 bases lay in between. The CDR3 runs 15 residues. CDR1 and CDR2 from the germline V gene are SGHKS and YYEKEE (reference sequence). Here the CDR3 reads CASSLAAGAFYEQYF. The CDR3 coding sequence is TGTGCCAGCAGCTTGGCCGCGGGGGCGTTCTACGAGCAGTACTTC.

The rearrangement uses TRBV4-3 and TRBJ1-1; tentative D call: TRBD1 (6 bases). Per germline, CDR1 LGHNA and CDR2 YSLEER. The CDR3 spans 14 residues. The ends were cut back, 7 bases at V and 2 bases at J, with 14 bases in the middle. Here the CDR3 DNA reads TGCGCCAGCAAAAATGGGGGGGCTAACACTGAAGCTTTCTTT. It codes for CASKNGGANTEAFF.

The chain employs TRBV13 and TRBJ2-1, with 8 bases aligning to TRBD2. The ends lost 3 bases at V and 5 bases at J; junction bases unmatched: 6. Germline V gene data show CDR1 as PRHDT and CDR2 as FYEKMQ (reference sequence). This CDR3 spans 15 amino acids. The CDR3 sequence: CASSFEAGANNEQFF. Written as DNA, the CDR3 is TGTGCCAGCAGCTTTGAAGCGGGAGCCAACAATGAGCAGTTCTTC.

This chain joins TRBV7-2 and TRBJ2-3; D remains ambiguous. V lost 1 base and J 5 bases, leaving 1 base between the germline ends. Germline assignment: CDR1 SGHTA and CDR2 FQGNSA. The CDR3 runs to 11 residues. CDR3 nucleotides: TGTGCCAGCAGCTTAGAAGATACGCAGTATTTT. Its protein product is CASSLEDTQYF.

By proportion, this clone is medium-sized. This chain joins TRBV7-9 and TRBJ1-2; D is perhaps TRBD1 (6 bases). Trimming cost V 5 bases and J 5 bases, with 24 bases left between them. The CDR3 is 17 residues long. Germline loops: CDR1 SEHNR, CDR2 FQNEAQ (reference sequence). CDR3 sequence (DNA): TGTGCCAGCAGCCCCTGGATGACTGTTGGGGGCCGATATGGCTACACCTTC. It codes for CASSPWMTVGGRYGYTF.

A word on this clone: At one of its ends the junction is not consistent with the germline gene, which may arise from a read error. This rearrangement joins TRBV7-2 to TRBJ2-7, with a tentative D call TRBD2 (5 bases). The CDR3 is made up of 13 amino acids. Germline-derived CDR1 and CDR2 are SGHTA and FQGNSA. CDR3 coding DNA: TGTGCCAGCAGCCGCCTAACCCCAGCGGCCTTTCTCTTC. This sequence encodes CASSRLTPAAFLF.

This chain joins TRBV15 and TRBJ1-5; 7 nucleotides align to TRBD1. This CDR3 is built from 15 residues. Germline V gene data show CDR1 as LNHNV and CDR2 as YYDKDF (reference sequence). J gave up 2 bases and V 5 bases, and 6 bases lay outside the gene matches. For the CDR3, the DNA is TGTGCCACCAGCGAGAGACAGGGACGCAATCAGCCCCAGCATTTT. Translated: CATSERQGRNQPQHF.

The table lists this clone with a count of one. Other DNA sequences within the sample encode an identical CDR3. This chain's CDR3 is CASSSTGYYTDTQYF. The CDR3, as DNA: TGTGCCAGCAGTTCGACAGGGTACTACACAGATACGCAGTATTTT. This sequence joins TRBV27 and TRBJ2-3; 7 nucleotides agree with TRBD1. The CDR3 is made up of 15 amino acids. Germline CDR1 is MNHEY and CDR2 is SMNVEV (reference sequence). V lost 4 bases and J lost 2; bases outside the gene matches: 6.

The chain recombines TRBV28 with TRBJ2-1, with 10 positions matching TRBD1. The germline CDR1 and CDR2 sequences are MDHEN and SYDVKM. The CDR3 contains 16 residues. The trim removed 3 bases at V and 4 bases at J, leaving 6 bases unmatched. CDR3 residues: CASSFFGQGVYNEQFF. The CDR3 DNA reads TGTGCCAGCAGTTTCTTCGGACAGGGGGTGTACAATGAGCAGTTCTTC.

The V gene is TRBV10-2, the J gene TRBJ2-3; D is ambiguous. Trimming removed 6 bases from V and 6 bases from J, with 10 bases in between. The CDR3 totals 12 residues. Germline CDR1 and CDR2: WSHSY and SAAADI. CDR3 coding DNA: TGCGCCAGCAGCGACGCCCCGGATACGCAGTATTTT. Amino acid sequence: CASSDAPDTQYF.

This chain joins TRBV7-8 and TRBJ2-5; the D gene is possibly TRBD2 (5 bases). The CDR3 covers 14 residues. The germline V gene encodes CDR1 SGHVS and CDR2 FQNEAQ. V was pared by 5 bases and J by 5 bases, with 15 bases between. The CDR3 DNA reads as TGTGCCAGCAGCGAATTTGGACTCGGGGAGACCCAGTACTTC. Protein sequence: CASSEFGLGETQYF. Full variable domain (missing parts from reference TRBV7-8 and TRBJ2-5): GAGVSQSPRYKVAKRGQDVALRCDPISGHVSLFWYQQALGQGPEFLTYFQNEAQLDKSGLPSDRFFAERPEGSVSTLKIQRTQQEDSAVYLCASSEFGLGETQYFGPGTRLLVL.

This clone was seen only once. The chain is built from TRBV4-2 and TRBJ1-1; 7 nucleotides align to TRBD1. Germline lookup yields CDR1 LGHNA and CDR2 YNFKEQ. The CDR3 extends over 13 amino acids. Trimming at V came to 5 bases and at J to 7 bases, leaving 7 bases not matched to a gene. CDR3 coding DNA: TGTGCCAGCAGCTCAGGCAGGGGGGTTGAAGCTTTCTTT. It encodes CASSSGRGVEAFF.

J is TRBJ2-7 and V is TRBV18; TRBD2 might be the D (7 bases). The V and J ends lost 3 bases and 0 bases respectively, with 12 bases between them. From germline, CDR1 is KGHSH and CDR2 LQKENI. The CDR3 sequence is 15 residues long. CDR3 sequence reads: CASSPGGLYSYEQYF. In DNA form, the CDR3 reads TGTGCCAGCTCACCGGGGGGGCTGTACTCCTACGAGCAGTACTTC.

The chain recombines TRBV29-1 with TRBJ2-1; 7 nucleotides line up with TRBD1. Germline V gene data show CDR1 as SQVTM and CDR2 as ANQGSEA. V trimming: 3 bases; J trimming: 7 bases; junction bases outside the gene matches: 9. The CDR3 extends over 14 amino acids. CDR3 DNA: TGCAGCGTTGATCCATCGACAGGGCGGAATGAGCAGTTCTTC. Residues: CSVDPSTGRNEQFF.

The chain employs TRBV30 and TRBJ1-3; the D gene is possibly TRBD1 (6 bases). The germline gives CDR1 GTSNPN, CDR2 SVGIG (reference sequence). This CDR3 has 15 amino acids. V lost 1 base and J 1 base, leaving 11 bases between the germline ends. The CDR3 sequence is CAWSEGGGSGNTIYF. In nucleotides, the CDR3 is TGTGCCTGGAGTGAGGGAGGGGGTTCTGGAAACACCATATATTTT.

J is TRBJ2-2 and V is TRBV27; a weak D match, TRBD2 (6 bases). Trimming took 4 bases from V and 4 from J, leaving 7 bases between them. CDR1 and CDR2 from the germline V gene are MNHEY and SMNVEV (reference sequence). The CDR3 covers 13 residues. The CDR3 sequence is CASSSRGTGELFF. In nucleotides, the CDR3 is TGTGCCAGCAGTTCGCGGGGCACCGGGGAGCTGTTTTTT.

The chain links TRBV28 to TRBJ2-7; 11 bases match TRBD1. CDR1 MDHEN and CDR2 SYDVKM come from the germline V gene. The CDR3 has 14 residues. J lost 3 bases, V lost 7 bases, and 5 bases had no gene match. CDR3 DNA: TGTGCCAGCAATCCGGGACAGGGGGGCTACGAGCAGTACTTC. Encoded protein: CASNPGQGGYEQYF.

The chain joins TRBV4-1 to TRBJ2-1; TRBD2 is a possible D gene (5 bases). The CDR3 consists of 17 residues. Germline values: CDR1 MGHRA, CDR2 YSYEKL. Trimming took off 1 base at V and 0 bases at J, with 13 bases between the two ends. The CDR3 region has the DNA TGCGCCAGCAGCCAAGTCCAGGACTTACCCTCCTACAATGAGCAGTTCTTC. Translated: CASSQVQDLPSYNEQFF.

The chain employs TRBV30 and TRBJ1-2; D is ambiguous. The length of the CDR3 is 11 residues. CDR1 GTSNPN and CDR2 SVGIG come from the germline V gene (reference sequence). Trimming removed 4 bases at V and 8 bases at J, with 11 bases between. Here the CDR3 DNA reads TGTGCCTGGAAGCGAGGCGGGGGCTACACCTTC. It is translated as CAWKRGGGYTF. Filled out from reference TRBV30 and TRBJ1-2, the complete variable domain reads SQTIHQWPATLVQPVGSPLSLECTVEGTSNPNLYWYRQAAGRGLQLLFYSVGIGQISSEVPQNLSASRPQDRQFILSSKKLLLSDSGFYLCAWKRGGGYTFGSGTRLTVV.